This note documents a single T cell receptor (beta chain) sequence. CDR1 is LGHNT, CDR2 FRNRAP, per germline. The V end was cut by 6 bases, the J end by 8 bases, with 23 bases between. The CDR3 contains 16 residues. It was autoimmune disease history or systemic immunosuppression that excluded patients. These data are taken from a study of OX40 agonist ivuxolimab in advanced cancers. Study information: An anti-OX40 (CD134) antibody with agonistic activity, ivuxolimab, was administered to patients.

The data were produced by immunoSEQ multiplex PCR, yet TCRdb's version contains in-frame clones alone and is incomplete. The sample yields around 67,000 clones, 80% seen once. This material consisted of CD4+ or CD8+ T cells sorted from blood, taken in a trial of the OX40 agonist ivuxolimab. This chain connects TRBV12-5 to TRBJ2-1; D tentatively reads TRBD1 or TRBD2 (5 bases each). This sequence was found in an adult with an advanced solid tumor such as melanoma, head and neck, liver or kidney cancer. DNA of the CDR3: TGTGCTAGTGGCCCCGGAACCGGGGCGAGGACTGATGAGCAGTTCTTC. Protein product: CASGPGTGARTDEQFF.